One sample yielded the 20 T cell receptor beta chains listed below, sequenced in a study of T cell responses to AZD1222 COVID-19 vaccine. The repertoire was sequenced with immunoSEQ multiplex PCR; TCRdb's copy has only in-frame clones and lacks some. Of some 100,000 clones in the sample, about 90% were seen once. Source: peripheral blood, taken on day 0 of AZD1222 vaccination. These receptors came from an adult in good health.

V and J are TRBV2 and TRBJ2-1, with 9 positions matching TRBD2. CDR1 is SNHLY and CDR2 is FYNNEI in the germline V gene. V gave up 7 bases and J gave up 8 bases; unmatched junction bases: 21. This CDR3 is built from 18 residues. CDR3 loop: CASKGRVTSGLRGDEQFF. DNA of the CDR3: TGTGCCAGCAAGGGCCGTGTAACTAGCGGGTTAAGGGGCGATGAGCAGTTCTTC.

This clone was counted a single time. This chain joins TRBV4-1 and TRBJ2-7; D remains unclear. Germline V lookup: CDR1 MGHRA, CDR2 YSYEKL. The CDR3 is made up of 17 amino acids. Trimming took off 1 base at V and 0 bases at J, with 16 bases between the two ends. Here the CDR3 reads CASSQVAKRRGSYEQYF. The DNA for the CDR3 is TGCGCCAGCAGCCAAGTGGCCAAAAGAAGAGGCTCCTACGAGCAGTACTTC.

This clone showed up just a few times. This sequence joins TRBV19 and TRBJ1-1; D is undetermined. The germline gives CDR1 LNHDA, CDR2 SQIVND (reference sequence). Trimming took off 4 bases at V and 0 bases at J, with 6 bases between the two ends. The CDR3 has 13 amino acids. The CDR3 DNA reads as TGTGCCAGTAGTACAGAAATGAACACTGAAGCTTTCTTT. Amino acids: CASSTEMNTEAFF. The whole variable domain, filled in from reference TRBV19 and TRBJ1-1, reads DGGITQSPKYLFRKEGQNVTLSCEQNLNHDAMYWYRQDPGQGLRLIYYSQIVNDFQKGDIAEGYSVSREKKESFPLTVTSAQKNPTAFYLCASSTEMNTEAFFGQGTRLTVV.

The rearrangement links TRBV10-3 to TRBJ2-1; D might be TRBD2 (6 bases). The CDR3 is 15 amino acids. The V gene lost 5 bases and the J gene lost 4 bases, with 15 bases spanning the gap. CDR1 and CDR2 from the germline V gene are ENHRY and SYGVKD. The DNA for the CDR3 is TGTGCCATCAGTCCCGGAGGGAGAGAATACAATGAGCAGTTCTTC. Amino acid sequence: CAISPGGREYNEQFF.

The chain carries TRBV5-1 and TRBJ2-2, with 7 nucleotides matching TRBD1. The CDR3 runs 14 residues. The ends lost 4 bases at V and 3 bases at J; junction bases unmatched: 3. Germline V gene lookup returns CDR1 SGHRS and CDR2 YFSETQ. The DNA for the CDR3 is TGCGCCAGCAGCACAGGGGACGACACCGGGGAGCTGTTTTTT. As protein: CASSTGDDTGELFF.

The chain uses TRBV28 and TRBJ1-5, with a weak D call TRBD1 (6 bases). CDR3 size: 14 residues. CDR1 MDHEN and CDR2 SYDVKM come from the germline V gene. The germline V and J ends were trimmed by 5 bases and 1 base, with 9 bases remaining between them. The CDR3 reads CASSPQGSNQPQHF. In DNA, the CDR3 is TGTGCCAGCAGTCCTCAGGGGAGCAATCAGCCCCAGCATTTT.

This clone was seen a single time. DNA of the CDR3: TGTGCCAGCAGCTTTAGGACAGGGACCAACACTGAAGCTTTCTTT. As protein: CASSFRTGTNTEAFF. V usage is TRBV27 and J usage is TRBJ1-1; 8 nucleotides line up with TRBD1. The germline V gene encodes CDR1 MNHEY and CDR2 SMNVEV (reference sequence). Germline trimming cut 6 bases from V and 2 bases from J; bases unmatched to any gene: 8. CDR3 length: 15 residues.

The rearrangement links TRBV6-5 to TRBJ1-1, with unresolved D. The CDR3 loop spans 13 amino acids. CDR1 and CDR2 from the germline V gene are MNHEY and SVGAGI. The V end lost 2 bases, the J end lost 2 bases, and 6 bases lay between the germline ends. The CDR3 region is CASSYGYNTEAFF. In DNA form, the CDR3 reads TGTGCCAGCAGTTACGGATACAACACTGAAGCTTTCTTT.

The V call is TRBV29-1, the J call TRBJ1-1; 9 bases are a match to TRBD1. The J segment lost 4 bases and the V segment lost 5 bases, leaving 2 bases of the junction unmatched. The CDR3 covers 12 residues. Germline-derived CDR1 and CDR2 are SQVTM and ANQGSEA. In DNA form, the CDR3 reads TGCAGCGTTTGGGACAGGGTCACTGAAGCTTTCTTT. Its translation: CSVWDRVTEAFF.

This chain connects TRBV19 to TRBJ2-6, with D uncertain. Trimming left V 4 bases short and J 0 bases short, with 4 bases between. Germline V gene lookup returns CDR1 LNHDA and CDR2 SQIVND (reference sequence). The CDR3 contains 14 residues. CDR3 loop: CASSTNSGANVLTF. The CDR3 region has the DNA TGTGCCAGTAGTACGAACTCTGGGGCCAACGTCCTGACTTTC.

The count of this clone is one. The rearrangement uses TRBV27 and TRBJ1-1; D may be TRBD1 (5 bases). The germline gives CDR1 MNHEY, CDR2 SMNVEV (reference sequence). Trimming shortened V by 6 bases and J by 11 bases, and 19 bases separated the two germline ends. The CDR3 has 13 amino acids. CDR3: CASRGGAVREAFF. CDR3 DNA sequence: TGTGCCAGCAGGGGTGGGGCAGTTCGAGAGGCTTTCTTT.

V gene TRBV19 combines with J gene TRBJ1-6; D is ambiguous. Germline assignment: CDR1 LNHDA and CDR2 SQIVND (reference sequence). Trimming cost V 3 bases and J 9 bases, with 12 bases left between them. The CDR3 sequence is 14 residues long. The CDR3 region has the DNA TGTGCCAGTAGTATCGACACGAGGATTTCACCCCTCCACTTT. This gives the protein CASSIDTRISPLHF.

The chain is built from TRBV14 and TRBJ2-7; 11 nucleotides agree with TRBD1. V was clipped by 8 bases and J by 3 bases; unmatched bases: 3. The CDR3 has 13 residues. CDR1 is SGHDN and CDR2 is FVKESK in the germline V gene. The CDR3 region is CASGTGGIYEQYF. In nucleotides, the CDR3 is TGTGCCAGCGGGACAGGGGGTATCTACGAGCAGTACTTC.

The J gene is TRBJ2-7, the V gene TRBV14; D unresolved. Trimming removed 1 base at V and 5 bases at J, with 12 bases between. Germline values: CDR1 SGHDN, CDR2 FVKESK. CDR3 length: 14 amino acids. In nucleotides, the CDR3 is TGTGCCAGCAGCCAAGGTTATGGTTCTAACGAGCAGTACTTC. Translated: CASSQGYGSNEQYF. The full variable domain, completed using reference TRBV14 and TRBJ2-7, is EAGVTQFPSHSVIEKGQTVTLRCDPISGHDNLYWYRRVMGKEIKFLLHFVKESKQDESGMPNNRFLAERTGGTYSTLKVQPAELEDSGVYFCASSQGYGSNEQYFGPGTRLTVT.

The count of this clone is one. The genes are TRBV13 and TRBJ1-1; no clear D. The CDR3 spans 14 residues. V was pared by 1 base and J by 3 bases, with 9 bases between. Germline assignment: CDR1 PRHDT and CDR2 FYEKMQ (reference sequence). CDR3 coding DNA: TGTGCCAGCAGCTTAGAAGGGTCCTACACTGAAGCTTTCTTT. This gives the protein CASSLEGSYTEAFF.

The chain has TRBV25-1 and TRBJ2-7; D is ambiguous. V was clipped by 3 bases and J by 3 bases, with 6 bases between them. This CDR3 contains 12 residues. The germline V gene encodes CDR1 MGHDK and CDR2 SYGVNS. In DNA, the CDR3 is TGTGCCAGCAGTGACAGGCACTACGAGCAGTACTTC. Amino acids: CASSDRHYEQYF.

Only a few counts were recorded for this clone. The chain carries TRBV20-1 and TRBJ1-4; D not resolved. The CDR3 sequence is 13 residues long. In germline, CDR1 is DFQATT, CDR2 SNEGSKA (reference sequence). V lost 3 bases and J 3 bases, leaving 8 bases between the germline ends. The CDR3 region is CSASVGSNEKLFF. In nucleotides, the CDR3 is TGCAGTGCTAGTGTCGGTTCTAATGAAAAACTGTTTTTT.

V is TRBV7-9 and J is TRBJ2-7; TRBD1 aligns across 7 bases. Trimming took 5 bases from V and 0 from J; bases not matched to a gene: 7. This CDR3 is built from 15 residues. CDR1 and CDR2 from the germline V gene are SEHNR and FQNEAQ (reference sequence). The CDR3 DNA reads as TGTGCCAGCAGCCTAAGGGACAGTGACTCCTACGAGCAGTACTTC. This encodes CASSLRDSDSYEQYF.

V usage is TRBV7-2 and J usage is TRBJ2-2; 9 bases agree with TRBD2. From germline, CDR1 is SGHTA and CDR2 FQGNSA. V lost 4 bases, J lost 2 bases, and 11 bases stayed unmatched. The CDR3 is made up of 18 amino acids. DNA of the CDR3: TGTGCCAGCAGCTGGGGGCTAGCGGGATGGATTAACACCGGGGAGCTGTTTTTT. Amino acid sequence: CASSWGLAGWINTGELFF.

The chain links TRBV6-6 to TRBJ2-1; TRBD1 matches 7 bases. The CDR3 has 15 residues. Germline lookup yields CDR1 MNHNY and CDR2 SVGAGI (reference sequence). With V trimmed by 2 bases and J by 4 bases, 5 bases remained unmatched. The DNA for the CDR3 is TGTGCCAGCAGTTACGACAGGGTCGATTACAATGAGCAGTTCTTC. Its protein product is CASSYDRVDYNEQFF.